This TCR beta chain was identified in a study of vaccination effects on CD4 cells after COVID-19. On this clone itself: Its antigen remains unknown. A junction boundary mismatches the germline segment, possibly from a read error.

TCRdb's copy holds only in-frame clones and misses some; the assay was immunoSEQ multiplex PCR. The data hold some 14,000 clones, with over 60% observed a single time. Before any sequencing was done, the ViraFEST assay used viral peptide pools to expand antigen-specific CD4+ T cells. Upon completion of roughly ten days in culture, CD4+ T cells were isolated. SARS-CoV-2 infected the person between March and December 2020, as confirmed by PCR. Either the mRNA-1273 or the BNT162b2 vaccine was given to participants as two doses. The receptor was derived from a human donor who had a prior SARS-CoV-2 infection. The specimen was CD4+ T cells from PBMCs cultured with HCoV-NL63 spike peptides, collected after COVID-19 vaccination.

CDR3 bases: TGTGCTAGCAGCAAGATAGCGGGAGGGCCAGATACGCAGTATTTT. This codes for CASSKIAGGPDTQYF. This chain uses TRBV7-7 with TRBJ2-3; 11 bases are a match to TRBD2. Germline CDR1 and CDR2: SSHAT and FNYEAQ (reference sequence). CDR3 length equals 15 residues.